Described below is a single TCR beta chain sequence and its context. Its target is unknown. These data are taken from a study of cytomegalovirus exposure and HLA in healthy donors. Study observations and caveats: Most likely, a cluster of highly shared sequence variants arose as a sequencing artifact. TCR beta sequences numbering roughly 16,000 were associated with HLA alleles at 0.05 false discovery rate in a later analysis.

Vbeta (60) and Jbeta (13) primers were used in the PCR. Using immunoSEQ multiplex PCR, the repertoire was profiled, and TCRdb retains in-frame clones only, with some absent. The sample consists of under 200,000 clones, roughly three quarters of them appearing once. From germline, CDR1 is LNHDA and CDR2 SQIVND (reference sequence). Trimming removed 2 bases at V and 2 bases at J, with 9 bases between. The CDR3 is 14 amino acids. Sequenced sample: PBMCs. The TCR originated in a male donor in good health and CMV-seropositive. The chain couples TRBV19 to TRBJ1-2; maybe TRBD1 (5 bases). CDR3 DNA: TGTGCCAGTAGTATAAGGGGAAGCAACTATGGCTACACCTTC. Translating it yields CASSIRGSNYGYTF.